This TCR beta chain is drawn from a study of breast tumors, draining lymph nodes, adjacent tissues. Whole-study findings and limits: Tumor TCR diversity was below lymph nodes but above nontumor tissue.

Breast cancer patients provided tissue from their axillary draining lymph nodes. One entry per CDR3 protein, called by TCRdb with MiXCR from the multiplex PCR reads. The data show about 80,000 distinct CDR3 sequences, approximately 20% seen once. The length of the CDR3 is 14 residues. Per germline, CDR1 LGHDT and CDR2 YNNKEL (reference sequence). To note about this clonotype: Its antigen is undetermined. A much larger clonotype is one base distant, so this may be a read error.

The V gene is TRBV3-1, the J gene TRBJ2-5; 7 bases are shared with TRBD2. The receptor's source is a female donor with breast cancer. Some clones in this sample may be carry-over from other donors' samples. The specimen sequenced was axillary lymph node tissue. The CDR3 DNA reads as TGTCCCAGCAGCCAAGAGACTAGCCGGGAGACCCAGTACTTC. Translated: CPSSQETSRETQYF.